Below, 29 T cell receptor beta chains from the same sample are listed, as sequenced in a study of shared clonotypes between healthy human individuals. Here immunoSEQ multiplex PCR was the method, and the copy in TCRdb shows in-frame clones only, minus some. The sample lists 1 million to 1.3 million clones, around three quarters occurring once. The sample taken for sequencing was memory CD4+ T cells from PBMCs. Subset indicated: CD45RA-negative fraction. These receptors came from a man between 18 and 29 years old in good health. Some clones in this sample may be carry-over from other donors' samples.

The chain recombines TRBV30 with TRBJ2-7; no definite D call. Trimming shortened V by 0 bases and J by 4 bases, and 16 bases separated the two germline ends. CDR3 length: 15 residues. Germline CDR1 GTSNPN, CDR2 SVGIG (reference sequence). The CDR3 DNA reads as TGTGCCTGGAGTGTCACCATCGGGCGTGGGTACGAGCAGTACTTC. Translated: CAWSVTIGRGYEQYF.

The chain uses TRBV28 and TRBJ2-4; D gene ambiguous. V lost 4 bases and J 1 base, leaving 14 bases between the germline ends. The germline CDR1 and CDR2 sequences are MDHEN and SYDVKM. The CDR3 is 16 residues long. The CDR3 DNA reads as TGTGCCAGCAGTTCTTGGACCCGCGAGGCCAAAAACATTCAGTACTTC. Residues: CASSSWTREAKNIQYF.

V is TRBV6-1 and J is TRBJ1-2, with D uncertain. Trimming took off 5 bases at V and 8 bases at J, with 12 bases between the two ends. This CDR3 contains 12 residues. Germline V lookup: CDR1 MNHNS, CDR2 SASEGT. The CDR3, as DNA: TGTGCCAGCAGTCACGGAGTAGAGGGCTACACCTTC. It is translated as CASSHGVEGYTF.

Concerning this clone itself: Here the CDR3 omits its conserved ending phenylalanine or tryptophan, so a read error is the likely source. The limits of the CDR3 on the DNA are not certain, so only TCRdb's listed CDR3 is given. This chain uses TRBV28 with TRBJ1-2; the listed D gene, TRBD1, was not tested against the DNA. Inclusive of both ends, the CDR3 amounts to 13 amino acids. Germline-derived CDR1 and CDR2 are MDHEN and SYDVKM. The CDR3 loop is CASSRGSGRTGGL.

The chain couples TRBV7-9 to TRBJ2-1, with TRBD2 identical over 7 bases. Germline CDR1 SEHNR, CDR2 FQNEAQ (reference sequence). V shed 7 bases, J shed 1 base, and the junction held 13 bases outside the gene matches. The CDR3 has 17 residues. The chain's CDR3 is CASTGMGRALSYNEQFF. The CDR3 DNA follows: TGTGCCAGCACTGGAATGGGGAGGGCCTTATCCTACAATGAGCAGTTCTTC. The entire variable domain, with the rest obtained from reference TRBV7-9 and TRBJ2-1, is as follows: DTGVSQNPRHKITKRGQNVTFRCDPISEHNRLYWYRQTLGQGPEFLTYFQNEAQLEKSRLLSDRFSAERPKGSFSTLEIQRTEQGDSAMYLCASTGMGRALSYNEQFFGPGTRLTVL.

This clone was seen once. The CDR3 coding sequence is TGTGCCAGCAGCGCAAGACAGGCCGTCAATGAGCAGTTCTTC. It codes for CASSARQAVNEQFF. J is TRBJ2-1 and V is TRBV7-2, with a tentative D call TRBD1 (6 bases). Looked up from germline, CDR1 is SGHTA and CDR2 is FQGNSA. V lost 5 bases to trimming and J lost 6 bases, with 14 bases between them. The CDR3 runs 14 residues.

The chain couples TRBV6-1 to TRBJ1-3; D is undetermined. V was pared by 10 bases and J by 0 bases, with 10 bases between. Germline-derived CDR1 and CDR2 are MNHNS and SASEGT. The CDR3 covers 13 residues. The CDR3 coding sequence is TGTGCCATGTCTCAGAGCTCTGGAAACACCATATATTTT. It encodes CAMSQSSGNTIYF.

The chain joins TRBV7-6 to TRBJ2-1, with D possibly TRBD2 on 6 matching bases. Germline values: CDR1 SGHVS, CDR2 FNYEAQ. The CDR3 extends over 11 amino acids. V lost 5 bases to trimming and J lost 10 bases, with 9 bases between them. The CDR3 spells CASSVGLEQFF. CDR3 DNA: TGTGCCAGCAGCGTTGGACTAGAGCAGTTCTTC.

The table lists this clone with a count of one. The chain uses TRBV28 and TRBJ1-5, with 8 bases lining up with TRBD1. The CDR3 contains 17 residues. With 9 bases clipped from V and 2 bases from J, the junction kept 15 bases outside the gene matches. Germline loops: CDR1 MDHEN, CDR2 SYDVKM. The CDR3 is CASVSGTGTWGNQPQHF. CDR3 bases: TGTGCCAGTGTCTCCGGGACAGGTACTTGGGGCAATCAGCCCCAGCATTTT.

The chain carries TRBV2 and TRBJ1-5; D possibly corresponds to TRBD1 (5 bases). Between the trimmed V and J ends, which lost 4 bases and 0 bases, there was a span of 13 bases. CDR3 size: 16 residues. Germline CDR1 is SNHLY and CDR2 is FYNNEI. This CDR3 is CASSVRGRVSNQPQHF. The CDR3 region has the DNA TGTGCCAGCAGTGTTCGGGGACGGGTTAGCAATCAGCCCCAGCATTTT.

The chain carries TRBV28 and TRBJ2-5; D is tentatively TRBD1 or TRBD2 (6 bases each). Germline-derived CDR1 and CDR2 are MDHEN and SYDVKM. Trimming shortened V by 4 bases and J by 2 bases, and 14 bases separated the two germline ends. This CDR3 region has 15 residues. The CDR3 DNA reads as TGTGCCAGCAGTTCCCATGGAGGGGGTCAAGAGACCCAGTACTTC. It translates to CASSSHGGGQETQYF. Supplemented by reference TRBV28 and TRBJ2-5, the full variable domain reads DVKVTQSSRYLVKRTGEKVFLECVQDMDHENMFWYRQDPGLGLRLIYFSYDVKMKEKGDIPEGYSVSREKKERFSLILESASTNQTSMYLCASSSHGGGQETQYFGPGTRLLVL.

The CDR3, as DNA: TGCGCCAGCAGCGCGGACACGACGACCGGGGAGCTGTTTTTT. It is translated as CASSADTTTGELFF. This rearrangement joins TRBV5-1 to TRBJ2-2, with D tentatively TRBD1 (5 bases). The CDR3 consists of 14 residues. The ends were cut back, 4 bases at V and 5 bases at J, with 12 bases in the middle. The germline V gene encodes CDR1 SGHRS and CDR2 YFSETQ.

The V and J genes are TRBV27 and TRBJ1-1; D remains unclear. Germline V gene data show CDR1 as MNHEY and CDR2 as SMNVEV (reference sequence). The CDR3 length is 14 residues. V lost 5 bases, J lost 4 bases, and 14 bases lay in between. For the CDR3, the DNA is TGTGCCAGCAGTCCATCCCGAAGATCCACTGAAGCTTTCTTT. As protein: CASSPSRRSTEAFF.

The chain links TRBV11-2 to TRBJ1-3; D is undetermined. CDR3 size: 15 residues. The V end lost 1 base, the J end lost 2 bases, and 9 bases lay between the germline ends. The germline V gene encodes CDR1 SGHAT and CDR2 FQNNGV. CDR3 in DNA: TGTGCCAGCAGCTTAGTCTCAACCCCTGGAAACACCATATATTTT. Protein product: CASSLVSTPGNTIYF.

J is TRBJ1-5 and V is TRBV2; 9 bases are a match to TRBD1. The germline CDR1 and CDR2 sequences are SNHLY and FYNNEI. Trimming at V came to 7 bases and at J to 6 bases, leaving 10 bases not matched to a gene. This CDR3 is 15 amino acids long. CDR3 DNA: TGTGCCAGCACCTCGGGACAGGGCAGTAGTCAGCCCCAGCATTTT. Amino acid sequence: CASTSGQGSSQPQHF.

The count of this clone is one. The chain is built from TRBV5-1 and TRBJ2-3, with D tentatively TRBD2 (5 bases). The V and J ends lost 3 bases and 2 bases respectively, with 10 bases between them. This CDR3 has 14 residues. CDR1 and CDR2 (germline): SGHRS, YFSETQ. The CDR3 reads CASSWERITDTQYF. The DNA of the CDR3 is TGCGCCAGCAGCTGGGAGCGTATCACAGATACGCAGTATTTT.

This clone was seen more than once but under ten times. This rearrangement joins TRBV28 to TRBJ2-7, with 8 nucleotides matching TRBD2. The V gene end was trimmed by 3 bases and the J gene end by 4 bases; junction bases not matched to a gene: 11. In germline, CDR1 is MDHEN, CDR2 SYDVKM. The CDR3 totals 16 residues. CDR3 amino acids: CASSFSGTTAVYEQYF. The CDR3 DNA sequence: TGTGCCAGCAGTTTTAGCGGGACAACTGCCGTATACGAGCAGTACTTC.

CDR3 region: CASSHWTGGFETQYF. In DNA form, the CDR3 reads TGTGCCAGCAGCCATTGGACAGGGGGCTTTGAGACCCAGTACTTC. V gene TRBV7-6 combines with J gene TRBJ2-5; 11 positions agree with TRBD1. CDR1 is SGHVS and CDR2 is FNYEAQ in the germline V gene. The CDR3 covers 15 residues. Trimming took 5 bases from V and 5 from J; bases not matched to a gene: 7. The full variable domain, in which reference TRBV7-6 and TRBJ2-5 provide the parts outside the CDR3, is GAGVSQSPRYKVTKRGQDVALRCDPISGHVSLYWYRQALGQGPEFLTYFNYEAQQDKSGLPNDRFSAERPEGSISTLTIQRTEQRDSAMYRCASSHWTGGFETQYFGPGTRLLVL.

V gene TRBV27 combines with J gene TRBJ1-2; D gene unclear. CDR3 length: 14 residues. Germline CDR1 reads MNHEY; CDR2 reads SMNVEV (reference sequence). The V end was cut by 0 bases, the J end by 4 bases, with 9 bases between. In DNA, the CDR3 is TGTGCCAGCAGTTTATCTTCCGGGTTCTATGGCTACACCTTC. This translates into CASSLSSGFYGYTF.

This clone was detected a few times. Germline and junction disagree at one end, which may indicate a read error. This chain joins TRBV7-2 and TRBJ1-2, with D hard to call. Looked up from germline, CDR1 is SGHTA and CDR2 is FQGNSA. The CDR3 consists of 15 residues. CDR3 residues: CASGLADSGIAGYTF. The CDR3 bases are TGTGCCAGCGGCTTAGCCGACTCTGGGATTGCTGGCTACACCTTC.

This clone has at least ten counts. The chain combines TRBV4-2 with TRBJ2-7, with TRBD2 matching over 13 bases. CDR1 is LGHNA, CDR2 YNFKEQ, per germline. CDR3 length: 18 residues. Unmatched junction bases numbered 13, after V lost 0 bases and J lost 8 bases. The CDR3 bases are TGTGCCAGCAGCCAAGATAGCTTACTAGCGGGAGGGCTCTTGCAGCAGTACTTC. Protein: CASSQDSLLAGGLLQQYF.

This chain uses TRBV5-1 with TRBJ2-2; D is unresolved. CDR1 and CDR2 (germline): SGHRS, YFSETQ. The V end lost 3 bases, the J end lost 4 bases, and 13 bases lay between the germline ends. The length of the CDR3 is 15 residues. The CDR3 DNA reads as TGCGCCAGCAGCTGGAGTGGGTTGGGCACCGGGGAGCTGTTTTTT. Translation gives CASSWSGLGTGELFF. The whole variable domain, remainder taken from reference TRBV5-1 and TRBJ2-2, is KAGVTQTPRYLIKTRGQQVTLSCSPISGHRSVSWYQQTPGQGLQFLFEYFSETQRNKGNFPGRFSGRQFSNSRSEMNVSTLELGDSALYLCASSWSGLGTGELFFGEGSRLTVL.

The CDR3 region is CAHAWGGTEAFF. Here the CDR3 DNA reads TGTGCTCATGCCTGGGGTGGCACTGAAGCTTTCTTT. This rearrangement joins TRBV2 to TRBJ1-1; no reliable D call. The CDR3 has 12 amino acids. Per germline, CDR1 SNHLY and CDR2 FYNNEI. Full variable domain (outside the CDR3, taken from reference TRBV2 and TRBJ1-1): EPEVTQTPSHQVTQMGQEVILRCVPISNHLYFYWYRQILGQKVEFLVSFYNNEISEKSEIFDDQFSVERPDGSNFTLKIRSTKLEDSAMYFCAHAWGGTEAFFGQGTRLTVV.

This clone occurred once. The chain links TRBV5-1 to TRBJ2-1; perhaps TRBD2 as D (6 bases). Trimming pared 0 bases from V and 6 bases from J, leaving 10 bases between. Germline V gene data show CDR1 as SGHRS and CDR2 as YFSETQ. The CDR3 runs to 14 residues. The CDR3 region has the DNA TGCGCCAGCAGCTTGGATGCGGGAATCAATGAGCAGTTCTTC. Protein: CASSLDAGINEQFF.

This clone was detected once. The same CDR3 arises from other DNA sequences in this sample as well. V is TRBV7-9 and J is TRBJ2-5; perhaps TRBD2 as D (5 bases). CDR1 is SEHNR, CDR2 FQNEAQ, per germline (reference sequence). The CDR3 has 10 amino acids. Trimming stripped 11 bases from V and 5 bases from J, with 9 bases between. CDR3 amino acids: CASRAETQYF. As DNA, the CDR3 is TGTGCCTCGCGGGCGGAGACCCAGTACTTC.

This clone was counted a single time. It may be a read error: a sequence one base away is much more abundant. V usage is TRBV7-2 and J usage is TRBJ2-7; a possible D gene is TRBD1 (6 bases). This CDR3 is built from 13 residues. Germline CDR1 is SGHTA and CDR2 is FQGNSA. Trimming removed 4 bases from V and 3 bases from J, with 10 bases in between. In DNA form, the CDR3 reads TGTGCCAGCAGCTCCCGGGACAACTACGAGCAGTACTTC. It encodes CASSSRDNYEQYF. The variable domain in full, completed from reference TRBV7-2 and TRBJ2-7, reads GAGVSQSPSNKVTEKGKDVELRCDPISGHTALYWYRQSLGQGLEFLIYFQGNSAPDKSGLPSDRFSAERTGGSVSTLTIQRTQQEDSAVYLCASSSRDNYEQYFGPGTRLTVT.

This CDR3 is CASSPVGLKGGETQYF. Here the CDR3 DNA reads TGCGCCAGCAGCCCCGTGGGGTTAAAGGGGGGAGAGACCCAGTACTTC. V usage is TRBV5-1 and J usage is TRBJ2-5; D tentatively fits TRBD1 or TRBD2 (6 bases each). The V end lost 4 bases, the J end lost 4 bases, and 20 bases lay between the germline ends. CDR3 size: 16 residues. Germline V gene data show CDR1 as SGHRS and CDR2 as YFSETQ. The whole variable domain, remainder taken from reference TRBV5-1 and TRBJ2-5, is KAGVTQTPRYLIKTRGQQVTLSCSPISGHRSVSWYQQTPGQGLQFLFEYFSETQRNKGNFPGRFSGRQFSNSRSEMNVSTLELGDSALYLCASSPVGLKGGETQYFGPGTRLLVL.

The chain uses TRBV18 and TRBJ1-2; D perhaps matches TRBD1 (5 bases). From germline, CDR1 is KGHSH and CDR2 LQKENI. This CDR3 region has 16 residues. Trimming took 6 bases from V and 7 from J, leaving 24 bases between them. The CDR3 here is CASSPTHAHQGFGYTF. The DNA of the CDR3 is TGTGCCAGCTCTCCTACCCACGCCCATCAGGGTTTTGGCTACACCTTC.

The chain combines TRBV29-1 with TRBJ2-1; 11 positions match TRBD2. Germline V CDR1 and CDR2: SQVTM, ANQGSEA. This CDR3 region has 13 residues. Trimming took 4 bases from V and 7 from J; bases not matched to a gene: 3. The CDR3 nucleotides are TGCAGCGTTGTGGCTAGCGGGGGGAATGAGCAGTTCTTC. Translating it yields CSVVASGGNEQFF.